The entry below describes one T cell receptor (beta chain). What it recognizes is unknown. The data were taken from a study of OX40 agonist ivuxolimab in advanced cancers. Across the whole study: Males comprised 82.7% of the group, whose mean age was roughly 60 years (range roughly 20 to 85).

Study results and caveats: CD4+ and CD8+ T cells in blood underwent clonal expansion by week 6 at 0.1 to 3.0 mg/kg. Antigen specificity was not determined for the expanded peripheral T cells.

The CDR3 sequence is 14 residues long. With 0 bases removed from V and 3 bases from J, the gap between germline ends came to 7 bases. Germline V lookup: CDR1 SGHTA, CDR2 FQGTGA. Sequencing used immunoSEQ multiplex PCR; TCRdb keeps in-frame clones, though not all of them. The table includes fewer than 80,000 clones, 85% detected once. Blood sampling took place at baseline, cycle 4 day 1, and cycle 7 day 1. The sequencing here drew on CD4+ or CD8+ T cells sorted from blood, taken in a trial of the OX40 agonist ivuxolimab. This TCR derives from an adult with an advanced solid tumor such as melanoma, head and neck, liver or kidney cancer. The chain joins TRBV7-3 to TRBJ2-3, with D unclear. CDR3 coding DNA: TGTGCCAGCAGCTTAACCGGACCTACAGATACGCAGTATTTT. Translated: CASSLTGPTDTQYF. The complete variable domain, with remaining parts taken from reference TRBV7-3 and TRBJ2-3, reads GAGVSQTPSNKVTEKGKYVELRCDPISGHTALYWYRQSLGQGPEFLIYFQGTGAADDSGLPNDRFFAVRPEGSVSTLKIQRTERGDSAVYLCASSLTGPTDTQYFGPGTRLTVL.